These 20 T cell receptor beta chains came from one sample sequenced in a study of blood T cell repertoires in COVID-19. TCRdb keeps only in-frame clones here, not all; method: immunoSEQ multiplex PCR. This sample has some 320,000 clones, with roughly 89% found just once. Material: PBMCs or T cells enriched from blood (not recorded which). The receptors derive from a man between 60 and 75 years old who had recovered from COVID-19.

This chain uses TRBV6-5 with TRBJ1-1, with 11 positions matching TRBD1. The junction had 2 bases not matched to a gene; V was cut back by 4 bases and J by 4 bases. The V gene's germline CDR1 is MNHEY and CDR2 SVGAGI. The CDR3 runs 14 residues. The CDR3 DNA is TGTGCCAGCAGTTTAGGGACAGGGGGCACTGAAGCTTTCTTT. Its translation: CASSLGTGGTEAFF.

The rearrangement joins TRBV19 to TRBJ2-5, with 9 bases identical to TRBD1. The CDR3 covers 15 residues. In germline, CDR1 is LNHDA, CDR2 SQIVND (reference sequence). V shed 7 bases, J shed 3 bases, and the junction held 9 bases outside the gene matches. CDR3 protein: CASNAPGQGKETQYF. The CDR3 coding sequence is TGTGCCAGTAATGCCCCGGGACAGGGTAAAGAGACCCAGTACTTC.

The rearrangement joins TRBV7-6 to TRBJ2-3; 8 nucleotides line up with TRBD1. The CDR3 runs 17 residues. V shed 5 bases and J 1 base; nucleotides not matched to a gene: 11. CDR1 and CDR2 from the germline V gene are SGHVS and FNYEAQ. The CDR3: CASSPHMTGVGTDTQYF. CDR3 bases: TGTGCCAGCAGCCCCCATATGACAGGGGTGGGCACAGATACGCAGTATTTT.

DNA for the CDR3: TGTGCCAGCAGGTCAGCCGCAGGGCGATTGGGCTACACCTTC. This codes for CASRSAAGRLGYTF. The chain is built from TRBV6-5 and TRBJ1-2; D may be TRBD1 (5 bases). Looked up from germline, CDR1 is MNHEY and CDR2 is SVGAGI. The CDR3 sequence is 14 residues long. V lost 6 bases, J lost 8 bases, and 19 bases lay in between.

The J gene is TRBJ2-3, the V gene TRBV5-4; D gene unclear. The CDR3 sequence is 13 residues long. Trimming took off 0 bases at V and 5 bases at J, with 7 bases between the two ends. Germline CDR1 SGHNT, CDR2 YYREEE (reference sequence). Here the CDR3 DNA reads TGTGCCAGCAGCTTGGTAGGAGTAGATACGCAGTATTTT. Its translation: CASSLVGVDTQYF.

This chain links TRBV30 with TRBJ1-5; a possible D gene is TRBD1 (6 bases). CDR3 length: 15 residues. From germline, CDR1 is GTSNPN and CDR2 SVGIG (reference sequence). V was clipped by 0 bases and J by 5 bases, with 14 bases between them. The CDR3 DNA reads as TGTGCCTGGAGTGTAGCCGGCAGGGGCGATCAGCCCCAGCATTTT. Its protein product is CAWSVAGRGDQPQHF.

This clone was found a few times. CDR3 residues: CASSYRDRGGELFF. The CDR3 region has the DNA TGTGCCAGCAGTTACCGAGATCGGGGCGGGGAGCTGTTTTTT. The chain couples TRBV6-2 or TRBV6-3 to TRBJ2-2, with a tentative D call TRBD2 (5 bases). The CDR3 covers 14 residues. Germline V gene lookup returns CDR1 MNHEY and CDR2 SVGEGT. With 2 bases removed from V and 7 bases from J, the gap between germline ends came to 11 bases.

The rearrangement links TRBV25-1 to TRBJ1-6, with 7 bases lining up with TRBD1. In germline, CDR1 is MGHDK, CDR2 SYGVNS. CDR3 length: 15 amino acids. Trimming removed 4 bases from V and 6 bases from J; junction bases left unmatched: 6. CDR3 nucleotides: TGTGCCAGCAGTGGGGTCAGACAGGGTAATTCACCCCTCCACTTT. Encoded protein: CASSGVRQGNSPLHF.

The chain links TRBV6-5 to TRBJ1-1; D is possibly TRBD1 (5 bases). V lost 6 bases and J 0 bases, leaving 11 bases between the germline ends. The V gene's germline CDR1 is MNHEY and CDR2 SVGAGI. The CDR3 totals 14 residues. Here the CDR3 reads CASSRTPMNTEAFF. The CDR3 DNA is TGTGCCAGCAGCAGGACACCCATGAACACTGAAGCTTTCTTT.

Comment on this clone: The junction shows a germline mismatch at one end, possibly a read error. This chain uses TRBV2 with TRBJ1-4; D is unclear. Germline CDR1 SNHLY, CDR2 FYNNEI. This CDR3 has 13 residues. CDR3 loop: CASSFPRGSEAVF. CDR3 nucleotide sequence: TGTGCCAGCAGTTTCCCTCGAGGCTCCGAGGCGGTTTTT.

CDR3 in amino acids: CASSLEDSRVTVQYF. Here the CDR3 DNA reads TGCGCCAGCAGCTTGGAAGACTCCCGGGTTACGGTGCAGTACTTC. V usage is TRBV5-1 and J usage is TRBJ2-7; D is ambiguous. CDR1 SGHRS and CDR2 YFSETQ come from the germline V gene. The CDR3 is 15 residues long. V was shortened by 0 bases and J by 9 bases, with 19 bases between the two germline ends.

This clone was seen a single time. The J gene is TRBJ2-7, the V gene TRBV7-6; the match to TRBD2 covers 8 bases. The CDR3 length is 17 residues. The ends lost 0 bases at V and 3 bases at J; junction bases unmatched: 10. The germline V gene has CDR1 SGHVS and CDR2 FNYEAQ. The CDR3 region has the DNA TGTGCCAGCAGCTTAGCCGCCTTGGGGGCGGGAGGCTACGAGCAGTACTTC. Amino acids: CASSLAALGAGGYEQYF. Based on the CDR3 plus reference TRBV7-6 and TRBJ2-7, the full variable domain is GAGVSQSPRYKVTKRGQDVALRCDPISGHVSLYWYRQALGQGPEFLTYFNYEAQQDKSGLPNDRFSAERPEGSISTLTIQRTEQRDSAMYRCASSLAALGAGGYEQYFGPGTRLTVT.

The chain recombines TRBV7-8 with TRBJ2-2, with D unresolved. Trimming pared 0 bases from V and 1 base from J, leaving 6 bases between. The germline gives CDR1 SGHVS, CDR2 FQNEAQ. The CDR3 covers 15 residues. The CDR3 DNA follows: TGTGCCAGCAGCTTAGCCCAAATGAACACCGGGGAGCTGTTTTTT. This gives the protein CASSLAQMNTGELFF.

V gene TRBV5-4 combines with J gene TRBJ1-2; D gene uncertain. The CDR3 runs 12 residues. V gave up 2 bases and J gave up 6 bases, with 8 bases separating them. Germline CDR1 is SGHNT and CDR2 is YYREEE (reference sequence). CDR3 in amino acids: CASSLGQDGYTF. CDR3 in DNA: TGTGCCAGCAGCTTAGGTCAGGATGGCTACACCTTC.

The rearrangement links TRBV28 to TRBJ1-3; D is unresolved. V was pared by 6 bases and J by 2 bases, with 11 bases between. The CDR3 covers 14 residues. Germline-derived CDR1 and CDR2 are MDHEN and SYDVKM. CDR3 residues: CASSTSVAGNTIYF. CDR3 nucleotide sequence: TGTGCCAGCAGCACATCAGTGGCTGGAAACACCATATATTTT.

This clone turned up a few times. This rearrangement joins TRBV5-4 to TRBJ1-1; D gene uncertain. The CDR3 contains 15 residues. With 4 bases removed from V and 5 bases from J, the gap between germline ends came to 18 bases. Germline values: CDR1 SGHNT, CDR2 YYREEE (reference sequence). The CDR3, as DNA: TGTGCCAGCAGCCCCCGGGGTAGAGAGATAACTGAAGCTTTCTTT. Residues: CASSPRGREITEAFF.

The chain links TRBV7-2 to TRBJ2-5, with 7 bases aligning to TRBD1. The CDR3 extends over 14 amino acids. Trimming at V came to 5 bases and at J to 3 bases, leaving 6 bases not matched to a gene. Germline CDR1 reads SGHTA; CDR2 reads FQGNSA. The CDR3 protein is CASSISGQKETQYF. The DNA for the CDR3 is TGTGCCAGCAGCATATCGGGACAGAAAGAGACCCAGTACTTC. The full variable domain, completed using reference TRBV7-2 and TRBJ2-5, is GAGVSQSPSNKVTEKGKDVELRCDPISGHTALYWYRQSLGQGLEFLIYFQGNSAPDKSGLPSDRFSAERTGGSVSTLTIQRTQQEDSAVYLCASSISGQKETQYFGPGTRLLVL.

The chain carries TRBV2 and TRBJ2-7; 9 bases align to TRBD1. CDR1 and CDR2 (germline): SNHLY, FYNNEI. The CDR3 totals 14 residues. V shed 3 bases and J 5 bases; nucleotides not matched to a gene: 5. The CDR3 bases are TGTGCCAGCAGTGACTACAGGGGGCGGAACGAGCAGTACTTC. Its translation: CASSDYRGRNEQYF.

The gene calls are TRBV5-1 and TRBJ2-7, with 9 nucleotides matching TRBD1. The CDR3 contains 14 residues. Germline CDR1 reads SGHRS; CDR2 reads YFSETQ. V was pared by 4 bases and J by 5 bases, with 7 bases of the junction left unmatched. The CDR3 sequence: CASSIGTGLDEQYF. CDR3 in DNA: TGCGCCAGCAGCATTGGGACAGGGCTGGACGAGCAGTACTTC. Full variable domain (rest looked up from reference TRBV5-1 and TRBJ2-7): KAGVTQTPRYLIKTRGQQVTLSCSPISGHRSVSWYQQTPGQGLQFLFEYFSETQRNKGNFPGRFSGRQFSNSRSEMNVSTLELGDSALYLCASSIGTGLDEQYFGPGTRLTVT.

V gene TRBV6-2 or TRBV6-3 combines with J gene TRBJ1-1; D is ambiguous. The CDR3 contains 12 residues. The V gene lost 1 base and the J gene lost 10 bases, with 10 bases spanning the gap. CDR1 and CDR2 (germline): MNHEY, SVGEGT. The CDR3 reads CASSYWSSAAFF. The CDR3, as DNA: TGTGCCAGCAGTTACTGGTCGAGTGCAGCTTTCTTT.